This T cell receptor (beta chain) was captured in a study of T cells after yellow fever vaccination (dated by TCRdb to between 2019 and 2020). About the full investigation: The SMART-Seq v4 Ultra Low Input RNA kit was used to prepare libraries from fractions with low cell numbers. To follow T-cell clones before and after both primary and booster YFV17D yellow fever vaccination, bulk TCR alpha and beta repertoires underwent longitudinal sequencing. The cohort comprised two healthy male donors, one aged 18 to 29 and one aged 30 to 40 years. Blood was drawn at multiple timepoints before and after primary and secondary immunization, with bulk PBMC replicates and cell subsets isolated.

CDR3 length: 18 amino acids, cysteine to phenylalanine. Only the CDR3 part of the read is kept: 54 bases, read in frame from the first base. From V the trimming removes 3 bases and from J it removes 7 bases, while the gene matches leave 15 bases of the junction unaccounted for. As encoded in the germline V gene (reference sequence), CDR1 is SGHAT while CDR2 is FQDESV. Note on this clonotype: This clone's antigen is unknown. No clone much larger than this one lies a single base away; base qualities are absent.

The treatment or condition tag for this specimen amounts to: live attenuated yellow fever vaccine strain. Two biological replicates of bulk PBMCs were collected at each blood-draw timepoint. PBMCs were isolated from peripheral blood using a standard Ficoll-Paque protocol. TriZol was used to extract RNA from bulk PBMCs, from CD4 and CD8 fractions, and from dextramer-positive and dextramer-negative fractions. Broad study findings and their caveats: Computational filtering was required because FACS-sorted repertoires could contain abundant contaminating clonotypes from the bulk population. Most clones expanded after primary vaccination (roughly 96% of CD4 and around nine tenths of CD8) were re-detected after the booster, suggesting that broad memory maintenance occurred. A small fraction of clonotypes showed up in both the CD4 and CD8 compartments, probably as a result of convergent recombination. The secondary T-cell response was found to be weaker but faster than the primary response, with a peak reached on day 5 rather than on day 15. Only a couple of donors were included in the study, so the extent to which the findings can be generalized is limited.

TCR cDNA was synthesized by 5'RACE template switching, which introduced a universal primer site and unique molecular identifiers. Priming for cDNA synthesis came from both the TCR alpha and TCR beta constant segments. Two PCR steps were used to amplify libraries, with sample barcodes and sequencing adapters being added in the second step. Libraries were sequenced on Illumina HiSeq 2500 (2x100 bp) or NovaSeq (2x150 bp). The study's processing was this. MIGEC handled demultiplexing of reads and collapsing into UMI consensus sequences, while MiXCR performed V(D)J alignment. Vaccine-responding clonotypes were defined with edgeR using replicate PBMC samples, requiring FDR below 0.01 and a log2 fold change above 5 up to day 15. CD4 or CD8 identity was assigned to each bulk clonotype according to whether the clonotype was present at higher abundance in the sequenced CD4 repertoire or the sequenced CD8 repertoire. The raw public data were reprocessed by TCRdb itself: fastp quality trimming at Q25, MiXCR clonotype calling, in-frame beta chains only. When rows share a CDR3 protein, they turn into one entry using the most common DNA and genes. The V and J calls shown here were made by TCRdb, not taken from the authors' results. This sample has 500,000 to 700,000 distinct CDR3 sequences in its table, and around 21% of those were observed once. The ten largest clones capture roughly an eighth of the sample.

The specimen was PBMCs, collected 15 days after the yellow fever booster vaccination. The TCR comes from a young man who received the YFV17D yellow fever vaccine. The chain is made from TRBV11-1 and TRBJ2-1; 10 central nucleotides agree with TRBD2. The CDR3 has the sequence CASSFRVILAGVGNEQFF. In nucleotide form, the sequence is TGTGCCAGCAGCTTCAGAGTAATCCTAGCGGGAGTAGGTAATGAGCAGTTCTTC.